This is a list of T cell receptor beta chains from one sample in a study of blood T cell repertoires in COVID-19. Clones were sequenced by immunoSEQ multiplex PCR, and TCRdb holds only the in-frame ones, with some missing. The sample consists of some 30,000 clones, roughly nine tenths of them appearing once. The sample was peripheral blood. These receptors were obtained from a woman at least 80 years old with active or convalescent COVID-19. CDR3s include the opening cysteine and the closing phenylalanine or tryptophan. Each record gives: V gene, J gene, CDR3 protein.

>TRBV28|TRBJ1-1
CASSLFALGQSNEAFF
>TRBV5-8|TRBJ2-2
CASSLSTRATGELFF
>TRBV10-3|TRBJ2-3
CAISDPQRGSTDTQYF
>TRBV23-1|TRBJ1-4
CASSHPASGKLFF
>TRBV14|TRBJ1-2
CASSPTGGLNYGYTF
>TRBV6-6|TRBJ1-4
CASSHGGQGNEKLFF
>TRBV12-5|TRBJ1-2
CASGLAQTGKTYGYTF
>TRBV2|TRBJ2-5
CASSEAPNKETQYF
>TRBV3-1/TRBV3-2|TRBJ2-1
CASSQTTGYYNEQFF
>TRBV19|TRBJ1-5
CASSGGQGLPQHF
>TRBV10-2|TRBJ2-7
CASRTSGLTYEQYF
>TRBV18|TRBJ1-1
CASSLGQGFTEAFF
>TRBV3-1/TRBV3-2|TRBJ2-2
CASSLQGSVGELFF
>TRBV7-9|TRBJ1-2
CASSLVEGHGYNYGYTF
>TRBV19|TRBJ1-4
CASRTRVF
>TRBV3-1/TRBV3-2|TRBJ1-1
CASSQVSRAKNTEAFF
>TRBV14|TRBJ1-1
CASSQVRGSTEAFF
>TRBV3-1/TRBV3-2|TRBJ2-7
CASSQVGDRGEQYF
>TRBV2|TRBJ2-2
CASRRTSGRYTGELFF
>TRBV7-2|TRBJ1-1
CASKTHGGRNTEAFF
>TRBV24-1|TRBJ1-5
CATSDDGQGNQPQHF
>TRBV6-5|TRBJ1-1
CASSKNTEAFF
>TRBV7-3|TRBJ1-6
CASSLRGSKDPLHF
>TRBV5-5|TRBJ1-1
CASSYRVWGTEAFF
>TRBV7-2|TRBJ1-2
CASSLGNRVSSGSNYGYTF